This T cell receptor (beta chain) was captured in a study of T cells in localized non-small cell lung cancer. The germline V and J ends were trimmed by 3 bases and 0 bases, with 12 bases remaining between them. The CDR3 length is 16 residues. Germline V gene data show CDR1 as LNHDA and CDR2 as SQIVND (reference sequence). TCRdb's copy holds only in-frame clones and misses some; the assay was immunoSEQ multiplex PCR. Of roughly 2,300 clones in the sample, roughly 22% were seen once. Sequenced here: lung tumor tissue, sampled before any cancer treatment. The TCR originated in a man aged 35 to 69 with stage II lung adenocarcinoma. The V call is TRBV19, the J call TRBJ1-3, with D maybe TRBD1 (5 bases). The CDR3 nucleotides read TGTGCCAGTAGTATTATTGGGGGGGGCTCTGGAAACACCATATATTTT. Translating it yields CASSIIGGGSGNTIYF.